These 27 T cell receptor beta chains share one sample of origin, sequenced in a study of blood T cell repertoires in COVID-19. Profiling relied on immunoSEQ multiplex PCR, and the TCRdb table lists in-frame clones only, not all of them. Of about 59,000 clones detected, approximately 78% appear once; the ten largest clones hold 10% to 15%. Sequenced: peripheral blood. The origin of the receptors is a man aged 80 or over with acute or convalescent COVID-19.

The V gene is TRBV7-8, the J gene TRBJ1-1, with D perhaps matching TRBD1 (5 bases). Germline lookup yields CDR1 SGHVS and CDR2 FQNEAQ. The CDR3 sequence is 14 residues long. The V and J ends lost 1 base and 1 base respectively, with 7 bases between them. DNA of the CDR3: TGTGCCAGCAGCTTAGTGGGGGGGAACACTGAAGCTTTCTTT. Translated, it gives CASSLVGGNTEAFF.

V and J are TRBV24-1 and TRBJ2-1; D is uncertain. Trimming stripped 3 bases from V and 8 bases from J, with 7 bases between. Looked up from germline, CDR1 is KGHDR and CDR2 is SFDVKD. The CDR3 loop spans 12 amino acids. CDR3 in DNA: TGTGCCACCAGTGATCAGATCCATGAGCAGTTCTTC. Translating gives CATSDQIHEQFF.

The rearrangement links TRBV19 to TRBJ1-5; a weak D match, TRBD1 (5 bases). Germline CDR1 is LNHDA and CDR2 is SQIVND (reference sequence). The CDR3 contains 14 residues. Trimming pared 2 bases from V and 7 bases from J, leaving 12 bases between. This CDR3 reads CASSIWAGSQPQHF. DNA for the CDR3: TGTGCCAGTAGTATATGGGCAGGGTCGCAGCCCCAGCATTTT.

Written as DNA, the CDR3 is TGTGCCAGTAGTGCTTGGACAGGAGGTCAGGAGACCCAGTACTTC. This translates into CASSAWTGGQETQYF. J is TRBJ2-5 and V is TRBV19; 7 nucleotides line up with TRBD1. Germline loops: CDR1 LNHDA, CDR2 SQIVND (reference sequence). The V and J ends lost 5 bases and 5 bases, in that order; junction bases with no gene match: 11. The CDR3 contains 15 residues.

V gene TRBV18 combines with J gene TRBJ2-1; D gene ambiguous. The length of the CDR3 is 13 residues. Looked up from germline, CDR1 is KGHSH and CDR2 is LQKENI. V was trimmed by 4 bases and J by 5 bases, leaving 9 bases between them. For the CDR3, the DNA is TGTGCCAGCTCACTAAACCGGGACAATGAGCAGTTCTTC. This translates into CASSLNRDNEQFF.

This chain connects TRBV14 to TRBJ2-4; no firm D call. In germline, CDR1 is SGHDN, CDR2 FVKESK. The CDR3 runs 13 residues. Trimming left V 5 bases short and J 6 bases short, with 11 bases between. The CDR3 DNA is TGTGCCAGCAGCAACGCCCCGGGAAACATTCAGTACTTC. Translation gives CASSNAPGNIQYF.

This sequence joins TRBV29-1 and TRBJ2-1; D is unclear. V was trimmed by 4 bases and J by 0 bases, leaving 10 bases between them. This CDR3 is built from 14 residues. Germline loops: CDR1 SQVTM, CDR2 ANQGSEA. CDR3 DNA: TGCAGCGTTGGGGTTAGCACCTCCTACAATGAGCAGTTCTTC. Residues: CSVGVSTSYNEQFF.

This clone appeared a few times. The chain couples TRBV3-1 (or the pseudogene TRBV3-2) to TRBJ2-1, with 11 bases lining up with TRBD1. The germline gives CDR1 LGHDT, CDR2 YNNKEL (reference sequence). There are 15 residues in the CDR3. After removal of 6 bases from V and 6 bases from J, the junction contained 7 bases not matched to a gene. Written as DNA, the CDR3 is TGTGCCAGCAGTCAGGGACAGGGGGTTCCCAATGAGCAGTTCTTC. As protein: CASSQGQGVPNEQFF.

The V gene is TRBV10-1, the J gene TRBJ2-3; D might be TRBD1 (6 bases). CDR1 is WNHNN and CDR2 is SYGVQD in the germline V gene (reference sequence). V was pared by 6 bases and J by 9 bases, with 16 bases between. The CDR3 extends over 13 amino acids. The CDR3 loop reads CASSPDSPNTQYF. The CDR3 nucleotides read TGCGCCAGCAGCCCGGACAGTCCCAACACGCAGTATTTT.

This chain connects TRBV11-3 to TRBJ2-1, with 11 bases that match TRBD2. J lost 5 bases, V lost 6 bases, and 3 bases had no gene match. This CDR3 spans 14 amino acids. The germline CDR1 and CDR2 sequences are SGHNT and YENEEA. CDR3 DNA sequence: TGTGCCAGCAGACTAGCGGGGGTGAACAATGAGCAGTTCTTC. Translation gives CASRLAGVNNEQFF.

J is TRBJ2-1 and V is TRBV5-1, with TRBD2 matching 10 bases. V shed 2 bases, J shed 10 bases, and the junction held 9 bases outside the gene matches. Per the germline V gene, CDR1 is SGHRS and CDR2 is YFSETQ. CDR3 length equals 15 residues. CDR3 coding DNA: TGCGCCAGCAGCTTAGCGGGAGGGCCAATTAAGGAGCAGTTCTTC. This codes for CASSLAGGPIKEQFF.

Here the CDR3 DNA reads TGCAGTGCTAGTGGTTCTAGCGGGGGCACAGATACGCAGTATTTT. As protein: CSASGSSGGTDTQYF. V is TRBV20-1 and J is TRBJ2-3, with TRBD2 identical over 9 bases. CDR1 is DFQATT, CDR2 SNEGSKA, per germline (reference sequence). Trimming took 3 bases from V and 1 from J; bases not matched to a gene: 5. This CDR3 region has 15 residues.

The genes are TRBV10-3 and TRBJ1-4; the match to TRBD1 covers 7 bases. V was pared by 3 bases and J by 8 bases, with 9 bases of the junction left unmatched. The CDR3 has 15 residues. Germline CDR1 reads ENHRY; CDR2 reads SYGVKD. The CDR3 DNA follows: TGTGCCATCAGTGACTCAGACAGGGAATACGAAAAACTGTTTTTT. It specifies CAISDSDREYEKLFF.

This clone was seen a handful of times. The rearrangement uses TRBV6-1 and TRBJ1-6; no reliable D call. This CDR3 comprises 13 residues. The V end was cut by 8 bases, the J end by 10 bases, with 15 bases between. Germline V lookup: CDR1 MNHNS, CDR2 SASEGT. The CDR3, as DNA: TGTGCCAGCCAGAGGGAGTCGGGCTCACCCCTCCACTTT. Translating it yields CASQRESGSPLHF.

The V call is TRBV29-1, the J call TRBJ2-7, with D perhaps TRBD1 (6 bases). Per germline, CDR1 SQVTM and CDR2 ANQGSEA. This CDR3 is 12 amino acids long. Trimming took 4 bases from V and 3 from J, leaving 10 bases between them. CDR3 residues: CSVGRGNYEQYF. CDR3 nucleotides: TGCAGCGTTGGCAGGGGTAACTACGAGCAGTACTTC.

The V gene is TRBV5-1, the J gene TRBJ2-7; 9 positions agree with TRBD2. The CDR3 loop spans 15 amino acids. CDR1 and CDR2 (germline): SGHRS, YFSETQ. The trim removed 1 base at V and 5 bases at J, leaving 7 bases unmatched. In DNA form, the CDR3 reads TGCGCCAGCAGCTTGATGGCTAGCGGGACCCACGAGCAGTACTTC. Translation: CASSLMASGTHEQYF.

The J gene is TRBJ2-2, the V gene TRBV3-1 (or the pseudogene TRBV3-2), with 14 bases identical to TRBD2. This CDR3 comprises 18 residues. Trimming cost V 4 bases and J 4 bases; bases outside gene matches: 8. Germline CDR1 and CDR2: LGHDT and YNNKEL (reference sequence). DNA of the CDR3: TGTGCCAGCAGCCCCCGACTAGCGGGGGGGCCGAGCACCGGGGAGCTGTTTTTT. The encoded protein is CASSPRLAGGPSTGELFF.

A remark on this clone: The germline gene is not matched at one end of the junction; a read error may be the cause. The chain joins TRBV7-7 to TRBJ2-2; 13 positions match TRBD2. The CDR3 is 18 amino acids. Germline CDR1 is SSHAT and CDR2 is FNYEAQ (reference sequence). The CDR3 reads CASSSSRTSGSSTGELFF. The CDR3 nucleotides are TGTGCTAGCAGCTCGTCACGGACTAGCGGGAGTTCCACCGGGGAGCTGTTTTTT.

CDR3 loop: CASSEISGQGNTIYF. CDR3 nucleotides: TGTGCCAGCAGCGAAATCTCGGGACAGGGAAACACCATATATTTT. The V call is TRBV11-3, the J call TRBJ1-3, with TRBD1 matching over 7 bases. CDR3 length: 15 amino acids. CDR1 is SGHNT and CDR2 is YENEEA in the germline V gene. Trimming cost V 5 bases and J 4 bases; bases outside gene matches: 8.

The chain combines TRBV19 with TRBJ1-1; D might be TRBD1 (6 bases). The CDR3 length is 14 residues. Germline V gene data show CDR1 as LNHDA and CDR2 as SQIVND (reference sequence). V was trimmed by 5 bases and J by 1 base, leaving 11 bases between them. The CDR3 spells CASSPRTANTEAFF. DNA for the CDR3: TGTGCCAGTAGTCCCCGGACAGCGAACACTGAAGCTTTCTTT.

The chain recombines TRBV15 with TRBJ2-3; no clear D. V was shortened by 1 base and J by 3 bases, with 11 bases between the two germline ends. This CDR3 region has 15 residues. Per the germline V gene, CDR1 is LNHNV and CDR2 is YYDKDF (reference sequence). The CDR3 sequence: CATSRGEAETDTQYF. The CDR3 DNA sequence: TGTGCCACCAGCAGAGGCGAGGCTGAGACAGATACGCAGTATTTT.

The gene calls are TRBV19 and TRBJ1-1; no clear D gene. Trimming removed 5 bases from V and 5 bases from J, with 15 bases in between. The CDR3 sequence is 14 residues long. Looked up from germline, CDR1 is LNHDA and CDR2 is SQIVND (reference sequence). CDR3 region: CASSSLGGSTEAFF. As DNA, the CDR3 is TGTGCCAGTAGTTCCCTAGGTGGGAGTACTGAAGCTTTCTTT. Combining the CDR3 with reference TRBV19 and TRBJ1-1 gives the whole variable domain DGGITQSPKYLFRKEGQNVTLSCEQNLNHDAMYWYRQDPGQGLRLIYYSQIVNDFQKGDIAEGYSVSREKKESFPLTVTSAQKNPTAFYLCASSSLGGSTEAFFGQGTRLTVV.

J is TRBJ1-3 and V is TRBV19; D is uncertain. This CDR3 spans 13 amino acids. V was cut by 9 bases and J by 0 bases, with 9 bases left in between. In germline, CDR1 is LNHDA, CDR2 SQIVND (reference sequence). The CDR3 sequence is CASRYSSGNTIYF. In DNA, the CDR3 is TGTGCCAGCCGCTACAGCTCTGGAAACACCATATATTTT.

This rearrangement joins TRBV15 to TRBJ2-7, with 11 nucleotides matching TRBD1. Germline trimming cut 1 base from V and 6 bases from J; bases unmatched to any gene: 5. Germline V gene lookup returns CDR1 LNHNV and CDR2 YYDKDF (reference sequence). This CDR3 comprises 15 residues. The DNA for the CDR3 is TGTGCCACCAGCAGAGGGACAGGGGGCTTGCTCGAGCAGTACTTC. The encoded protein is CATSRGTGGLLEQYF.

The chain uses TRBV2 and TRBJ1-5; tentatively, D is TRBD1 (5 bases). Germline V gene sequence: CDR1 SNHLY, CDR2 FYNNEI. This CDR3 has 14 amino acids. The V end was cut by 1 base, the J end by 7 bases, with 11 bases between. CDR3 sequence reads: CASSEVGGDQPQHF. The CDR3 coding sequence is TGTGCCAGCAGTGAAGTCGGGGGAGACCAGCCCCAGCATTTT.

The sample holds a few counts of this clone. V is TRBV24-1 and J is TRBJ2-1, with 9 bases lining up with TRBD2. Germline values: CDR1 KGHDR, CDR2 SFDVKD. V was clipped by 6 bases and J by 9 bases; unmatched bases: 11. The CDR3 spans 15 residues. In nucleotides, the CDR3 is TGTGCCACCAGTAGTACGGGACTAGCCCCCAGTGAGCAGTTCTTC. This translates into CATSSTGLAPSEQFF.

This rearrangement joins TRBV11-2 to TRBJ1-1; 8 nucleotides line up with TRBD1. The V gene end was trimmed by 1 base and the J gene end by 1 base; junction bases not matched to a gene: 8. Germline CDR1 and CDR2: SGHAT and FQNNGV. The CDR3 is 17 residues long. Written as DNA, the CDR3 is TGTGCCAGCAGCTTAGTTTTCAGGGGGCGAAAGAACACTGAAGCTTTCTTT. Its translation: CASSLVFRGRKNTEAFF.